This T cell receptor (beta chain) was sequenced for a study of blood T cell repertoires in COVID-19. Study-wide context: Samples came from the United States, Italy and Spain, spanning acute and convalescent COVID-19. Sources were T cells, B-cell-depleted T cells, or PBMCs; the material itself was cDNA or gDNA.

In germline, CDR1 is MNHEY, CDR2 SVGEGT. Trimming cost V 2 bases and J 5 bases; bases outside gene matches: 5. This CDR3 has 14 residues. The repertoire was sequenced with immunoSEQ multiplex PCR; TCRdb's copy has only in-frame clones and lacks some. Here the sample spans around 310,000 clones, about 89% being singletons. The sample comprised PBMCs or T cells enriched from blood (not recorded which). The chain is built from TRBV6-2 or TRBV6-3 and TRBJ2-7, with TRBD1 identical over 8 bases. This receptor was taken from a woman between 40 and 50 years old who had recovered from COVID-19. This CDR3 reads CASSYTRQGNEQYF. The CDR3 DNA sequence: TGTGCCAGCAGTTACACGAGACAGGGGAACGAGCAGTACTTC.